A single TCR beta chain is shown here with its context. The antigen remains unidentified. This specimen belongs to a study of post-analysis software for immune sequencing data. Study background: Relapsing-remitting, secondary progressive and progressive-relapsing forms made up the multiple sclerosis disease courses. General observations from the study: Patients used several TRBV segments, including TRBV5-6, TRBV5-1 and TRBV20-1, more often than controls.

Unique molecular identifiers were carried by the TCR beta cDNA libraries. TCRdb passed the PCR reads through MiXCR, listing each CDR3 protein once. Among approximately 570,000 distinct CDR3 sequences listed, around 40% were seen once. The CDR3 totals 14 residues. V lost 8 bases and J lost 2; bases outside the gene matches: 5. CDR1 and CDR2 from the germline V gene are MNHEY and SVGAGI. The TCR originated in a girl aged 10 to 17 with multiple sclerosis. The specimen was blood. V usage is TRBV6-5 and J usage is TRBJ2-3; 9 bases agree with TRBD2. The CDR3 region is CASGGLADTDTQYF. CDR3 nucleotides: TGTGCCAGCGGGGGACTAGCAGACACAGATACGCAGTATTTT.